This T cell receptor (beta chain) was sequenced in a study of regulatory T cells in long-lasting Graves disease. Overall study results and limits: Persistent cases of Graves' showed reduced TCR diversity relative to newly diagnosed patients. Under persistent disease, TRBV28, TRBJ1-2 and TRBJ2-5 were used preferentially.

The time point: persistent/refractory GD, antithyroid drugs over 5 years with positive TRAb. The TCR library was prepared using RNA isolated from PBMCs. Sequencing libraries for TCR beta were prepared with iRepertoire HTBI primers and Arm-PCR of CDR3 regions. Original data processing: From all samples, identification returned some 15 TRBJ and approximately 67 TRBV segments. Each CDR3 protein is one row after TCRdb ran MiXCR on the multiplex PCR reads. These V and J calls are TCRdb output, not the study's own analysis. The sample holds more than 300,000 distinct CDR3 sequences, roughly 23% seen once. Many counts were recorded for this clonotype. Its antigen remains unknown. Trimming left V 6 bases short and J 1 base short, with 21 bases between. The CDR3 runs 17 residues. Germline CDR1 SNHLY, CDR2 FYNNEI.

This TCR derives from a woman in her thirties or forties with Graves disease. The chain uses TRBV2 and TRBJ1-1; maybe TRBD1 (5 bases). The starting material was peripheral blood mononuclear cells (PBMCs), obtained when the disease was refractory, from a patient treated with antithyroid drugs. The CDR3 nucleotides are TGTGCCAGCAGCCTTGACAGAGAGGCAATCGAGAACACTGAAGCTTTCTTT. Residues: CASSLDREAIENTEAFF.